The 21 T cell receptor beta chains below come from one sample, sequenced in a study of tumor and adjacent non-tumor tissue in lung cancer (dated 2018 in TCRdb). Library generation was performed with multiplex PCR. Sequenced on an Illumina HiSeq 2500. TCRbeta libraries were constructed through three rounds of nested PCR with primers (Table S4) according to protocols modified from ARM-PCR. TCRdb itself trimmed the public reads at Q25 with fastp, ran MiXCR and retained productive beta chains. Under each unique CDR3 protein, matching rows form one entry showing the most common genes and DNA. The sample yields about 98,000 distinct CDR3 sequences; 80% were counted once. Around 30% of the sample comes from the top ten. RNA was isolated from bulk, unsorted tissue, and RNA quality was assessed with a NanoDrop ND-1000 and an Agilent 2100. For the normal lung samples, distant non-tumor tissue was collected more than 3 cm away from the tumor edge.

The sample consisted of distant non-tumor lung tissue. Receptors were obtained from a man aged 55-75 years with small cell lung cancer.

For this clonotype: An end of the junction does not agree with germline; a read error may underlie this. The chain employs TRBV12-3 or TRBV12-4 and TRBJ2-1; D is perhaps TRBD1 (6 bases). This CDR3 is built from 14 residues. CDR3 bases: TGTGCCAACAGTTCCGGGACAAAGCACAATGAGCCGTTCTTC. Protein: CANSSGTKHNEPFF.

As for this clonotype: A read error is possible here, since a much larger clone lies one base away. DNA for the CDR3: TGCGCCAGCAGCTTGGACAGGGGGCGAAGGGATCAGTACTTC. Translated: CASSLDRGRRDQYF. The V and J genes are TRBV5-1 and TRBJ2-7; 9 nucleotides line up with TRBD1. The CDR3 is made up of 14 amino acids. Germline CDR1 and CDR2: SGHRS and YFSETQ. Losses at the gene ends were 0 bases for V and 10 bases for J; bases not matched to a gene: 8.

This clonotype was counted once. At one boundary the junction diverges from the germline segment, which might be a read error. The gene calls are TRBV11-2 and TRBJ1-5, with D hard to call. The CDR3 has 13 residues. Germline values: CDR1 SGHAT, CDR2 FQNNGV. CDR3 bases: TGTACCAGCAGCTTAGACAAGAATCAGCCCCAACATTTT. It codes for CTSSLDKNQPQHF.

This clonotype was found many times. CDR3: CASRVVAGLSYNEQFF. CDR3 sequence (DNA): TGTGCCAGCAGGGTCGTAGCGGGGTTATCCTACAATGAGCAGTTCTTC. This rearrangement joins TRBV6-5 to TRBJ2-1, with 8 bases that match TRBD2. The trim removed 6 bases at V and 1 base at J, leaving 8 bases unmatched. The germline V gene encodes CDR1 MNHEY and CDR2 SVGAGI. The CDR3 extends over 16 amino acids.

V usage is TRBV4-2 and J usage is TRBJ2-2; D not certain. V lost 4 bases and J lost 13, with 13 bases in between. Germline CDR1 reads LGHNA; CDR2 reads YNFKEQ. This CDR3 contains 12 residues. This chain's CDR3 is CASSPLPGWLFF. CDR3 in DNA: TGTGCCAGCAGCCCTCTTCCTGGGTGGCTGTTTTTT.

The V call is TRBV7-9, the J call TRBJ2-7, with D perhaps given as TRBD1 or TRBD2 (6 bases each). The germline V and J ends were trimmed by 3 bases and 5 bases, with 20 bases remaining between them. Germline loops: CDR1 SEHNR, CDR2 FQNEAQ (reference sequence). The CDR3 consists of 16 residues. CDR3 sequence reads: CASSLGWGALTDEQYF. Here the CDR3 DNA reads TGTGCCAGCAGCTTGGGGTGGGGGGCCCTTACAGACGAGCAGTACTTC.

This clonotype showed up just a few times. One junction end disagrees with the germline gene, perhaps due to a read error. The chain couples TRBV12-3 or TRBV12-4 to TRBJ2-3; 7 bases match TRBD1. This CDR3 is built from 14 residues. The CDR3 loop reads CASLKERGRDTQYF. As DNA, the CDR3 is TGTGCCAGTTTGAAGGAAAGGGGGCGAGATACGCAATATTTT.

Remarks on this clonotype: One end of the junction does not line up with germline, which may come from a read error. This chain uses TRBV12-3 or TRBV12-4 with TRBJ2-6; D may be TRBD1 or TRBD2 (5 bases each). This CDR3 region has 16 residues. The CDR3 DNA sequence: TGTACCAGCAGTCTGGCGGCGGGCCCTGGGGCCAACGTCCAGACTTTC. Amino acid sequence: CTSSLAAGPGANVQTF.

Comments on this clonotype: At one of its ends the junction is not consistent with the germline gene, which may arise from a read error. The chain recombines TRBV11-2 with TRBJ2-2; no clear D gene. CDR1 and CDR2 (germline): SGHAT, FQNNGV. The CDR3 has 14 amino acids. The DNA of the CDR3 is TGTACCAGCATCTTAGAGCGTCTCTGGGGTGAGCTGTTTTTT. It specifies CTSILERLWGELFF.

This clonotype showed up just a few times. One end of the junction does not line up with germline, which may come from a read error. V and J are TRBV18 and TRBJ2-5, with no clear D. There are 14 residues in the CDR3. Germline lookup yields CDR1 KGHSH and CDR2 LQKENI. The CDR3 coding sequence is TGTACCAGCTCACCACCGGCGAGGAAAGAGACCCAGTACTTC. It encodes CTSSPPARKETQYF.

About this clonotype itself: The junction departs from the called germline gene at one end, perhaps through a read error. CDR3 residues: CAWSVPVIGQGGFTEAVF. The CDR3 DNA reads as TGTGCCTGGAGTGTACCTGTTATAGGACAGGGGGGTTTCACTGAAGCTGTCTTT. V gene TRBV30 combines with J gene TRBJ1-1, with TRBD1 matching over 10 bases. Germline-derived CDR1 and CDR2 are GTSNPN and SVGIG (reference sequence). The CDR3 runs 18 residues.

On this clonotype itself: This could be a read error, since a much larger clone is one nucleotide away. The chain couples TRBV11-3 to TRBJ2-5; 9 bases match TRBD2. V lost 9 bases to trimming and J lost 5 bases; unmatched junction nucleotides: 16. In germline, CDR1 is SGHNT, CDR2 YENEEA. This CDR3 comprises 16 residues. Here the CDR3 reads CASNSTAAGGFETQYF. In DNA form, the CDR3 reads TGTGCCAGTAACTCGACCGCGGCGGGAGGGTTCGAGACCCAGTACTTC.

V and J are TRBV21-1 and TRBJ2-7. TRBV21-1 is a listed pseudogene. The CDR3 covers 15 residues. The chain's CDR3 is CASSKDRVVTYEQYF. The CDR3 DNA reads TGTGCCAGCAGCAAAGACAGAGTGGTGACCTACGAGCAGTACTTC.

The chain uses TRBV14 and TRBJ2-2; 7 nucleotides match TRBD2. V lost 2 bases to trimming and J lost 7 bases; unmatched junction nucleotides: 10. CDR3 size: 16 residues. Germline-derived CDR1 and CDR2 are SGHDN and FVKESK. CDR3 sequence (DNA): TGTGCCAGCAGCCAACGGAGACTAGCTGACAGCGGGGAGCTGTTTTTT. Its translation: CASSQRRLADSGELFF.

Comment on this clonotype: One end of the junction varies from germline; a read error may be responsible. The chain is built from TRBV7-9 and TRBJ2-1, with D maybe TRBD2 (5 bases). This CDR3 is 15 amino acids long. Germline assignment: CDR1 SEHNR and CDR2 FQNEAQ (reference sequence). CDR3 sequence reads: CGSSFQAALYIEQFF. CDR3 bases: TGTGGCAGCAGCTTCCAAGCGGCGCTTTACATTGAGCAGTTCTTC.

Concerning this clonotype: A much larger clone sits a single nucleotide away, making a read error possible. The V gene is TRBV11-2, the J gene TRBJ2-5, with a possible D match to TRBD2 (7 bases). The germline V and J ends were trimmed by 3 bases and 5 bases, with 19 bases remaining between them. The CDR3 length is 16 residues. The germline CDR1 and CDR2 sequences are SGHAT and FQNNGV. CDR3 protein: CASSFTMGGPKETQYF. The CDR3 region has the DNA TGTGCCAGCAGCTTCACAATGGGGGGGCCAAAGGAGACCCAGTACTTC.

Details on this clonotype: No conserved phenylalanine or tryptophan is present at the end of the CDR3, so a read error is the likely explanation. The chain employs TRBV12-3 or TRBV12-4 and TRBJ2-5; tentative D call: TRBD2 (7 bases). The CDR3 runs to 14 residues. V was trimmed by 5 bases and J by 5 bases, leaving 15 bases between them. CDR3 region: CASSITGGSETQYL. CDR3 bases: TGTGCCAGCAGTATCACGGGGGGCTCGGAGACCCAGTACTTA.

Points on this clonotype: The missing conserved phenylalanine or tryptophan at the end of this CDR3 makes a read error likely. The rearrangement uses TRBV28 and TRBJ2-1, with 7 bases aligning to TRBD2. Unmatched junction bases numbered 18, after V lost 9 bases and J lost 7 bases. This CDR3 contains 16 residues. Germline-derived CDR1 and CDR2 are MDHEN and SYDVKM. In DNA, the CDR3 is TGTGCCAGTAGACCGAGCGGGGCCAACGCGGGGAATGAGCAGTTCATC. Translated: CASRPSGANAGNEQFI.

The chain combines TRBV12-3 or TRBV12-4 with TRBJ2-3; 11 bases are a match to TRBD2. CDR3 length: 16 residues. The CDR3 DNA follows: TGTGTCGGCAATTTGGCGCTAGCGGGAGGAAGAGATACGCAGTATTTT. This gives the protein CVGNLALAGGRDTQYF.

J is TRBJ2-5 and V is TRBV20-1, with 7 bases that match TRBD2. This CDR3 comprises 14 residues. Germline CDR1 DFQATT, CDR2 SNEGSKA (reference sequence). Trimming removed 3 bases from V and 1 base from J; junction bases left unmatched: 5. The chain's CDR3 is CSARGGGGQETQYF. CDR3 bases: TGCAGTGCTAGGGGGGGGGGGGGCCAAGAGACCCAGTACTTC.

Concerning this clonotype itself: A junction end diverges from the germline sequence, so it may reflect a read error. The V and J genes are TRBV12-3 or TRBV12-4 and TRBJ2-7, with 8 bases aligning to TRBD2. This CDR3 has 15 amino acids. As DNA, the CDR3 is TGTGCCAGCAGTTTAACAGCGGGAGATCCCTACGGGCAGTACTTC. Its translation: CASSLTAGDPYGQYF.